The sequence of this T cell receptor beta chain was determined in a study of vaccination effects on CD4 cells after COVID-19. Study summary: Everyone in the study got two shots of either the BNT162b2 or mRNA-1273 vaccine.

After expansion with viral peptide pools in the ViraFEST assay, antigen-specific CD4+ T cells were sequenced. Cells that had been cultured for nine to eleven days were the source of isolated CD4+ T cells. Vaccinees lacked prior SARS-CoV-2 infection and tested negative for nucleocapsid antibodies. PBMC cultures contained 1.5 million to 2 million cells per well, approximately 10 IU/ml IL-2 and around 9.3 ug/ml peptides. Half the medium was replaced with IL-2 medium on days 3 and 7. On this clone itself: Its antigen is currently unknown.

Data came from immunoSEQ multiplex PCR; TCRdb stores just in-frame clones and leaves some out. The profile shows 55,000 to 80,000 clones, approximately 80% of them singletons. V was trimmed by 7 bases and J by 4 bases, leaving 10 bases between them. The length of the CDR3 is 13 residues. Germline V gene sequence: CDR1 LNHDA, CDR2 SQIVND (reference sequence). The chain combines TRBV19 with TRBJ2-2; no firm D call. Material: CD4+ T cells from PBMCs cultured with SARS-CoV-2 spike peptides, obtained before COVID-19 vaccination. The sequence was collected from a human donor who received a COVID-19 vaccine. In DNA, the CDR3 is TGTGCCAGTACGGCAGCAATCACCGGGGAGCTGTTTTTT. It codes for CASTAAITGELFF.